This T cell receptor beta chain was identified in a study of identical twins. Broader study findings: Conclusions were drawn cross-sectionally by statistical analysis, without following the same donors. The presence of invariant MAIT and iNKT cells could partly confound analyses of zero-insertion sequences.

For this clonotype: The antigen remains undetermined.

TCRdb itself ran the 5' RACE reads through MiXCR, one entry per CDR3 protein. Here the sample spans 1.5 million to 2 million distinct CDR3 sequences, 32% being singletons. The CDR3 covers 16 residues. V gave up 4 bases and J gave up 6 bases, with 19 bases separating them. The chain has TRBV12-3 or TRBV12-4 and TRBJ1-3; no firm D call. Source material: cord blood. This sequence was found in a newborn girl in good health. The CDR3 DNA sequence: TGTGCCAGCAGTTCTACCGAACTTCTTGGGGAAAACACCATATATTTT. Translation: CASSSTELLGENTIYF.